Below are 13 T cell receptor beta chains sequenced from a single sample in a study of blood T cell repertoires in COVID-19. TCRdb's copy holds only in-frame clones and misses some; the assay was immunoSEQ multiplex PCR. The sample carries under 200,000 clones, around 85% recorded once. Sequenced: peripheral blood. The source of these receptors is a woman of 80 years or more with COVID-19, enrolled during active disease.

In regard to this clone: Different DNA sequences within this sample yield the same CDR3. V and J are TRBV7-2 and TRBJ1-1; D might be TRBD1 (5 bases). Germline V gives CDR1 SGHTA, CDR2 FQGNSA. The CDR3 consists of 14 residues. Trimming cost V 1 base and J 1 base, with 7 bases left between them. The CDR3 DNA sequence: TGTGCCAGCAGCTTAGTCGGGGGGAACACTGAAGCTTTCTTT. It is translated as CASSLVGGNTEAFF. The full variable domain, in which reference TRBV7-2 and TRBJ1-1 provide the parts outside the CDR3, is GAGVSQSPSNKVTEKGKDVELRCDPISGHTALYWYRQSLGQGLEFLIYFQGNSAPDKSGLPSDRFSAERTGGSVSTLTIQRTQQEDSAVYLCASSLVGGNTEAFFGQGTRLTVV.

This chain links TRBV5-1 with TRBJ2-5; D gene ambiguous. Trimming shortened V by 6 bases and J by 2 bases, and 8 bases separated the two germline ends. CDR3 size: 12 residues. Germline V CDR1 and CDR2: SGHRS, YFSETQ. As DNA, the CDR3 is TGCGCCAGCACAGGTGGACAAGAGACCCAGTACTTC. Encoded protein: CASTGGQETQYF.

CDR3: CASSPRTDRNSPLHF. CDR3 DNA sequence: TGTGCCAGCTCACCACGGACAGACCGTAATTCACCCCTCCACTTT. The rearrangement joins TRBV18 to TRBJ1-6; D is perhaps TRBD1 (6 bases). This CDR3 comprises 15 residues. V shed 1 base and J shed 6 bases, with 10 bases lying between them. The germline V gene encodes CDR1 KGHSH and CDR2 LQKENI.

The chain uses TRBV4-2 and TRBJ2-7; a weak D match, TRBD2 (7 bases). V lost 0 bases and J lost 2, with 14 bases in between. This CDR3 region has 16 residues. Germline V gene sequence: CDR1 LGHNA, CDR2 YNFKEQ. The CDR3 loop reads CASSQDAGGRAYEQYF. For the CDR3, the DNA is TGTGCCAGCAGCCAAGATGCCGGGGGGCGCGCCTACGAGCAGTACTTC.

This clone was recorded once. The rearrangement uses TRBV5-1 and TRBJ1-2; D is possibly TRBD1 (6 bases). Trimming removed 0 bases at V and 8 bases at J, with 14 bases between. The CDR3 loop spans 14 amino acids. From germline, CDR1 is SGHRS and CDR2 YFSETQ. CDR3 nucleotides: TGCGCCAGCAGCTTGGCGGCAGGGGCCGACGGCTACACCTTC. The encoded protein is CASSLAAGADGYTF.

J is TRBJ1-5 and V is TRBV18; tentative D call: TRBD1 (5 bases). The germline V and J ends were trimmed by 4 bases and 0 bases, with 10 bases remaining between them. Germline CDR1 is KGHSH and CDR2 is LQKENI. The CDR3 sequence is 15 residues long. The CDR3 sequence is CASSQTTDSNQPQHF. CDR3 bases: TGTGCCAGCTCACAGACGACAGATAGCAATCAGCCCCAGCATTTT.

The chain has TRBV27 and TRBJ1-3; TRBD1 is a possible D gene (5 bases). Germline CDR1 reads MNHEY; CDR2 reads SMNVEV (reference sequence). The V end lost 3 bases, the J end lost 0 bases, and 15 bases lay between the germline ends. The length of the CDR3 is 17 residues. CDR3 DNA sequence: TGTGCCAGCAGTTTCTCAGGGTCCCCCCTCTCTGGAAACACCATATATTTT. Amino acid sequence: CASSFSGSPLSGNTIYF.

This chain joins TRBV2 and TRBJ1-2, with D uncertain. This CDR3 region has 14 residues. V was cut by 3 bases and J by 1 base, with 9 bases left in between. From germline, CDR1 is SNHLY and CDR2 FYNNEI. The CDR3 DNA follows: TGTGCCAGCAGTGACAGGCGGGTTAACTATGGCTACACCTTC. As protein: CASSDRRVNYGYTF. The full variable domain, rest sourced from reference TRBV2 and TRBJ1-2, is EPEVTQTPSHQVTQMGQEVILRCVPISNHLYFYWYRQILGQKVEFLVSFYNNEISEKSEIFDDQFSVERPDGSNFTLKIRSTKLEDSAMYFCASSDRRVNYGYTFGSGTRLTVV.

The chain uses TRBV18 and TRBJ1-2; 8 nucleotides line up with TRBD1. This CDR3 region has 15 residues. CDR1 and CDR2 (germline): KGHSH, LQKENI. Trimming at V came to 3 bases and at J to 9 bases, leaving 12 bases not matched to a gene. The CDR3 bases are TGTGCCAGCTCACCCGGGACAGGTAGTTTTGGAAGCTACACCTTC. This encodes CASSPGTGSFGSYTF.

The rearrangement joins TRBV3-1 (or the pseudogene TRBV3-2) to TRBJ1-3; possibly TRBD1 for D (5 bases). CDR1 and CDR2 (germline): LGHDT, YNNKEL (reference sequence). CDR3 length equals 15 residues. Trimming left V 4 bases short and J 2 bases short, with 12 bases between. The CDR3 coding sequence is TGTGCCAGCAGCCCTCCCCCAGGGACTGGAAACACCATATATTTT. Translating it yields CASSPPPGTGNTIYF.

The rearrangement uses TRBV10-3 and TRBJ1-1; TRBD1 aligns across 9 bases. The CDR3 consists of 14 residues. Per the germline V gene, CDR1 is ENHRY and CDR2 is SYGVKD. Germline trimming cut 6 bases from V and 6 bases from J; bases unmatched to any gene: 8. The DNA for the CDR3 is TGTGCCATCAGCCTACAGGGGGCGGGCGCTGAAGCTTTCTTT. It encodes CAISLQGAGAEAFF.

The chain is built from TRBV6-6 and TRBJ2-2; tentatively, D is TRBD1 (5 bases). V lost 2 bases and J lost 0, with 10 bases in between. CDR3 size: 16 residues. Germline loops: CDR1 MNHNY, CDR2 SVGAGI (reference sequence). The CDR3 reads CASSYGRGTNTGELFF. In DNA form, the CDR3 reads TGTGCCAGCAGTTACGGTAGGGGAACGAACACCGGGGAGCTGTTTTTT.

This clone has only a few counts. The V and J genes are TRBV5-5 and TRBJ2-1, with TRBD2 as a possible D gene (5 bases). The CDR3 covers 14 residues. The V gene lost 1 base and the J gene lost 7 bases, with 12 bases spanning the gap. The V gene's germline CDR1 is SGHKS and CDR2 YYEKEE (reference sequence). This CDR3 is CASSLIEGRNEQFF. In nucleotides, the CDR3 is TGTGCCAGCAGCTTGATTGAGGGCCGGAATGAGCAGTTCTTC.